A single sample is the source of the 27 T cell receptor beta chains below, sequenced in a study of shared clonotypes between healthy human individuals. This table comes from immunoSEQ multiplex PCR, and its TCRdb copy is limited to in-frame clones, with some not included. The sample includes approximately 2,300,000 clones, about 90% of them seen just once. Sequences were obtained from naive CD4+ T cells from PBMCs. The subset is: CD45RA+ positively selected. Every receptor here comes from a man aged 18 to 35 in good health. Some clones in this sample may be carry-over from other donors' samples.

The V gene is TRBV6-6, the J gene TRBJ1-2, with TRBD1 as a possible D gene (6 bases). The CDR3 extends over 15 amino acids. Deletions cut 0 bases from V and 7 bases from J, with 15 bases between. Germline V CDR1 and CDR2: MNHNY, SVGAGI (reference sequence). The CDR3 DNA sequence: TGTGCCAGCAGTTACTCGCAGGGGCCTTTTGGTGGCTACACCTTC. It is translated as CASSYSQGPFGGYTF.

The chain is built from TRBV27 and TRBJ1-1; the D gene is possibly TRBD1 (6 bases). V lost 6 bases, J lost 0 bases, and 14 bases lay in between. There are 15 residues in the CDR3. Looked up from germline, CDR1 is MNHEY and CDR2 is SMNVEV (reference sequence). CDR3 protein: CASRPDRIMNTEAFF. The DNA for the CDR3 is TGTGCCAGCAGACCTGACAGGATCATGAACACTGAAGCTTTCTTT.

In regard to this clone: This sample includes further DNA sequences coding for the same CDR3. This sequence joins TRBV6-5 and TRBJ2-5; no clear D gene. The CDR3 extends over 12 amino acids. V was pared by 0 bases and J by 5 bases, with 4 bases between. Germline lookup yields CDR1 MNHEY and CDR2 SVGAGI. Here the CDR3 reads CASSYSWETQYF. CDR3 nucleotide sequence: TGTGCCAGCAGTTACTCTTGGGAGACCCAGTACTTC.

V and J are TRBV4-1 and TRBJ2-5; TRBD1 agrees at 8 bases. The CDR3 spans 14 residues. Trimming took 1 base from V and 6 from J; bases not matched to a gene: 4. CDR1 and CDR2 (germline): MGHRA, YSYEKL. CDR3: CASSQGQGTKTQYF. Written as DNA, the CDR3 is TGCGCCAGCAGCCAAGGACAGGGGACGAAGACCCAGTACTTC.

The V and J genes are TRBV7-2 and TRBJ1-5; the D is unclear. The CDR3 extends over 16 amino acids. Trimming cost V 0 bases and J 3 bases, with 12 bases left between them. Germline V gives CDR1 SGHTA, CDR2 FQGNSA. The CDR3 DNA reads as TGTGCCAGCAGCTTAGCGCCCGCGGTCCCCAATCAGCCCCAGCATTTT. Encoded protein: CASSLAPAVPNQPQHF.

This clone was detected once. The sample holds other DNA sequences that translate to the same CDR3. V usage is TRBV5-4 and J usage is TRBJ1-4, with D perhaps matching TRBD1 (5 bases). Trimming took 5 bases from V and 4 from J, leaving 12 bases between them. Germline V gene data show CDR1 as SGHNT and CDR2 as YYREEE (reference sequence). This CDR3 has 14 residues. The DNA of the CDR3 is TGTGCCAGCAGTCTACCAGGGAGTAATGAAAAACTGTTTTTT. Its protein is CASSLPGSNEKLFF.

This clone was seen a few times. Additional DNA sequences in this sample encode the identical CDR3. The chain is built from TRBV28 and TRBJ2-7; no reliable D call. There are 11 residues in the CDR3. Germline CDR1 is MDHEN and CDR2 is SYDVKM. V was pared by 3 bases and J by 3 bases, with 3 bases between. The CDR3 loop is CASSLGYEQYF. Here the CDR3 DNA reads TGTGCCAGCAGTTTGGGCTACGAGCAGTACTTC. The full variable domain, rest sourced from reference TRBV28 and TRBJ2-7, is DVKVTQSSRYLVKRTGEKVFLECVQDMDHENMFWYRQDPGLGLRLIYFSYDVKMKEKGDIPEGYSVSREKKERFSLILESASTNQTSMYLCASSLGYEQYFGPGTRLTVT.

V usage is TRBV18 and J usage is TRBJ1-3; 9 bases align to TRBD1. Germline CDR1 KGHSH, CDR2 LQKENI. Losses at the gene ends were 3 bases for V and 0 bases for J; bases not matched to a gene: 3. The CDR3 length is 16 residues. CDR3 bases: TGTGCCAGCTCACCGGGACAGGGTTTCTCTGGAAACACCATATATTTT. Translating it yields CASSPGQGFSGNTIYF. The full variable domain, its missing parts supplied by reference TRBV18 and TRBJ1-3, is NAGVMQNPRHLVRRRGQEARLRCSPMKGHSHVYWYRQLPEEGLKFMVYLQKENIIDESGMPKERFSAEFPKEGPSILRIQQVVRGDSAAYFCASSPGQGFSGNTIYFGEGSWLTVV.

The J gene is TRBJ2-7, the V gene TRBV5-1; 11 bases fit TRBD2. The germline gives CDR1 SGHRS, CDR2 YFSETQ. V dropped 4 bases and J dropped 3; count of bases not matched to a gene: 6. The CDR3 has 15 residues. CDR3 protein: CASSRGTSGDYEQYF. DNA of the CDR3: TGCGCCAGCAGCCGGGGGACTAGCGGAGACTACGAGCAGTACTTC.

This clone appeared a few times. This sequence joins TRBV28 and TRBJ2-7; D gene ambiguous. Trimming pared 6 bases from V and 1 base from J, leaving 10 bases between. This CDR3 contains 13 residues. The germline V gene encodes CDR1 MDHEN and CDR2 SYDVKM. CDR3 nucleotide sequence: TGTGCCAGCAGCCAGGACGGTTCCTACGAGCAGTACTTC. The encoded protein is CASSQDGSYEQYF.

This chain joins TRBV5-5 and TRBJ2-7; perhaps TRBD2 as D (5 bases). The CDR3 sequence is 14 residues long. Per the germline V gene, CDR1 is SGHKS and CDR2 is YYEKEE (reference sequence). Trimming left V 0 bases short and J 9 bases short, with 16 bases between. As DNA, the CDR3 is TGTGCCAGCAGCTTGGGCGACTACCCGTGGGGGCAGTACTTC. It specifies CASSLGDYPWGQYF.

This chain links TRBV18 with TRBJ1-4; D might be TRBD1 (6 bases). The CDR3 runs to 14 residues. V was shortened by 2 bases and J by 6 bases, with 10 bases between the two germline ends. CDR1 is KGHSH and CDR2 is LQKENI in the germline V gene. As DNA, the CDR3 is TGTGCCAGCTCACCAATCGCAGGGGATGAAAAACTGTTTTTT. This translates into CASSPIAGDEKLFF.

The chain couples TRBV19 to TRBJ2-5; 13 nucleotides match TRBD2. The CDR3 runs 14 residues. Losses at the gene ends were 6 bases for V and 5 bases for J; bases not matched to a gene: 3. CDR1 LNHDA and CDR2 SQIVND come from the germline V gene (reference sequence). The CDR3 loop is CASSPLAGGETQYF. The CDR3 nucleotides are TGTGCCAGTAGCCCACTAGCGGGAGGGGAGACCCAGTACTTC.

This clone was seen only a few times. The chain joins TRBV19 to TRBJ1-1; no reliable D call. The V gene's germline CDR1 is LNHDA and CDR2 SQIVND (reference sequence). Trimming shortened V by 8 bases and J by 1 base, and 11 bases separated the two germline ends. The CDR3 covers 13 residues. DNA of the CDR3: TGTGCCAGTTCCTTTGCCCGGAACACTGAAGCTTTCTTT. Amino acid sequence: CASSFARNTEAFF.

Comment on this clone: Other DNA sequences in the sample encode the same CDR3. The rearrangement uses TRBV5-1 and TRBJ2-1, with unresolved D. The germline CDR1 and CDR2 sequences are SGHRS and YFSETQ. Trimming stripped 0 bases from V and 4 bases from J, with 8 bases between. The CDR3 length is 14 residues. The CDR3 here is CASSLGQVYNEQFF. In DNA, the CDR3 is TGCGCCAGCAGCTTGGGTCAGGTGTACAATGAGCAGTTCTTC.

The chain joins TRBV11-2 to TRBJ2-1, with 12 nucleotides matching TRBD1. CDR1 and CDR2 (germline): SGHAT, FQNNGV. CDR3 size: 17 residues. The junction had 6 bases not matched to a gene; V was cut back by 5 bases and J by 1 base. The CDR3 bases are TGTGCCAGCAGCACCGGGACAGGGGGCGGTTCCTACAATGAGCAGTTCTTC. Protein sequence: CASSTGTGGGSYNEQFF.

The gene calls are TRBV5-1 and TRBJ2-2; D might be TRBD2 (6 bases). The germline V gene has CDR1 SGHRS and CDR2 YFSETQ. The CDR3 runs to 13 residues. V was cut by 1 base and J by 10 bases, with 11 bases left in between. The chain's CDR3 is CASSLRDSVELFF. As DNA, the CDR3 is TGCGCCAGCAGCTTGAGGGACTCGGTGGAGCTGTTTTTT.

The CDR3 nucleotides read TGTGCCAGCAGTTTATGGAGACTAGCGGGAGGGCCGACCTCCTACGAGCAGTACTTC. Residues: CASSLWRLAGGPTSYEQYF. The V and J genes are TRBV28 and TRBJ2-7; 14 positions match TRBD2. The CDR3 consists of 19 residues. Germline V gives CDR1 MDHEN, CDR2 SYDVKM. Trimming cost V 0 bases and J 0 bases; bases outside gene matches: 7.

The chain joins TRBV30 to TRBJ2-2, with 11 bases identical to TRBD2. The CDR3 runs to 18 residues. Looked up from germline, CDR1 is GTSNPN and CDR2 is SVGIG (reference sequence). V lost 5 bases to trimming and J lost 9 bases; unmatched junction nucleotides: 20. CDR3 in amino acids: CAWQSTPFITSGSRELFF. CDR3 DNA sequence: TGTGCCTGGCAATCTACCCCCTTTATCACTAGCGGGAGTCGGGAGCTGTTTTTT.

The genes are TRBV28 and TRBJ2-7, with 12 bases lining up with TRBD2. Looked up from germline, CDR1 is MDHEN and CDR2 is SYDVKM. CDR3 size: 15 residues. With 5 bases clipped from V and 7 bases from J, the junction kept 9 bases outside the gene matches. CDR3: CASSQPSGRAWEQYF. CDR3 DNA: TGTGCCAGCAGTCAGCCTAGCGGGAGGGCTTGGGAGCAGTACTTC. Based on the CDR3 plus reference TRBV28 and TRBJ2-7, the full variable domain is DVKVTQSSRYLVKRTGEKVFLECVQDMDHENMFWYRQDPGLGLRLIYFSYDVKMKEKGDIPEGYSVSREKKERFSLILESASTNQTSMYLCASSQPSGRAWEQYFGPGTRLTVT.

CDR3 protein: CASSEGSGYSYEQYF. The CDR3 DNA reads TGTGCCAGCAGTGAAGGGAGCGGCTACTCCTACGAGCAGTACTTC. This rearrangement joins TRBV2 to TRBJ2-7, with D possibly TRBD2 on 5 matching bases. The V and J ends lost 1 base and 0 bases respectively, with 10 bases between them. Germline V gene lookup returns CDR1 SNHLY and CDR2 FYNNEI. The CDR3 totals 15 residues.

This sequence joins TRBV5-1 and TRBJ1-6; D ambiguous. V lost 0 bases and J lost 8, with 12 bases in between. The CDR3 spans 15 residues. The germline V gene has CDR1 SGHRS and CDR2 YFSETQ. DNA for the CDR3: TGCGCCAGCAGCTTGGGATCAGTTTTGGATTCACCCCTCCACTTT. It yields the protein CASSLGSVLDSPLHF.

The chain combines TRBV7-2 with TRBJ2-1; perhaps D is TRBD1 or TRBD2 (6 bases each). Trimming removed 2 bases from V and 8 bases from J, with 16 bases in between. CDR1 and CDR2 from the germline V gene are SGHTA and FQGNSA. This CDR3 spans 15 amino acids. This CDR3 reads CASSLMEGQGHEQFF. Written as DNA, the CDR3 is TGTGCCAGCAGCTTAATGGAGGGGCAGGGGCATGAGCAGTTCTTC.

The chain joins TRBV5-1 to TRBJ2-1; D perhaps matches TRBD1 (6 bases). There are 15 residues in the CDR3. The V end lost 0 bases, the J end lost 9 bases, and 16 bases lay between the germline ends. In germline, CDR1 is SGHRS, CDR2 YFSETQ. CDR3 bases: TGCGCCAGCAGCTTGGTTGGGGGCGTGGTAGGTGAGCAGTTCTTC. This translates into CASSLVGGVVGEQFF.

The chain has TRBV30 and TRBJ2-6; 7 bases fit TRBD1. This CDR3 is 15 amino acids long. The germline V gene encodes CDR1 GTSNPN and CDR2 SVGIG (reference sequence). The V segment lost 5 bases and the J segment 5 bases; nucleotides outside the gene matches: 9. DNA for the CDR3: TGTGCCTGGGGGCAACAGGGGTGGAGGGCCAACGTCCTGACTTTC. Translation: CAWGQQGWRANVLTF.

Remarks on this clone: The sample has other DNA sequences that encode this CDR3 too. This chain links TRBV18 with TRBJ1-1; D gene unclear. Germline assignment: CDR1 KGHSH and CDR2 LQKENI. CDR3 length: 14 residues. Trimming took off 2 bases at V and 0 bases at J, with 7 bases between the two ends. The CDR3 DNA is TGTGCCAGCTCACCAGCTGGGGTGAACACTGAAGCTTTCTTT. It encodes CASSPAGVNTEAFF.

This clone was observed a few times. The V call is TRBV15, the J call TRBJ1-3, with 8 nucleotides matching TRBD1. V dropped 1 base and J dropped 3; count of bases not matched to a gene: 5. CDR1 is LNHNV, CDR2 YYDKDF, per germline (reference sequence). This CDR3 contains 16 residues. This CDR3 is CATSRGTGTSGNTIYF. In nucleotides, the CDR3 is TGTGCCACCAGCAGAGGGACAGGGACGAGTGGAAACACCATATATTTT.